The next 24 T cell receptor beta chains were all read from a single sample in a study of lymphopenia after photon versus proton radiotherapy. Sequenced by immunoSEQ multiplex PCR; TCRdb stores in-frame clones only, minus some. The data hold some 27,000 clones, with 87% observed a single time. This sample comprised peripheral blood, obtained from a patient treated with proton-based radiotherapy. Receptors were obtained from a woman in her fifties or sixties with cholangiocarcinoma. Some clones in this sample may be carry-over from other donors' samples.

In DNA form, the CDR3 reads TGTGCCTGGAGTGTACTAGCGGGGGGCCGAGCAGATACGCAGTATTTT. This sequence encodes CAWSVLAGGRADTQYF. This chain uses TRBV30 with TRBJ2-3, with TRBD2 matching 12 bases. The length of the CDR3 is 16 residues. J was trimmed by 4 bases and V by 0 bases; bases with no gene match: 5. Germline V gene sequence: CDR1 GTSNPN, CDR2 SVGIG (reference sequence).

The gene calls are TRBV7-9 and TRBJ2-5; D gene ambiguous. This CDR3 is 16 amino acids long. Trimming shortened V by 2 bases and J by 1 base, and 14 bases separated the two germline ends. CDR1 and CDR2 from the germline V gene are SEHNR and FQNEAQ (reference sequence). In DNA, the CDR3 is TGTGCCAGCAGCTTAAGAGTCAGCAGCACCCAAGAGACCCAGTACTTC. This translates into CASSLRVSSTQETQYF.

The rearrangement links TRBV2 to TRBJ2-1, with no clear D. Trimming took off 4 bases at V and 4 bases at J, with 11 bases between the two ends. The CDR3 spans 14 residues. Germline assignment: CDR1 SNHLY and CDR2 FYNNEI. In DNA, the CDR3 is TGTGCCAGCAGTGCGAGGTTTACTTACAATGAGCAGTTCTTC. Its translation: CASSARFTYNEQFF.

CDR3 sequence (DNA): TGTGCCAGCAGCGCCCGACTAGCGGGGGGAATTTACAATGAGCAGTTCTTC. It translates to CASSARLAGGIYNEQFF. The chain is built from TRBV7-2 and TRBJ2-1, with TRBD2 identical over 13 bases. The CDR3 totals 17 residues. Germline CDR1 reads SGHTA; CDR2 reads FQGNSA. Losses at the gene ends were 5 bases for V and 4 bases for J; bases not matched to a gene: 8.

This chain connects TRBV13 to TRBJ2-5; the match to TRBD1 covers 7 bases. The CDR3 is 13 residues long. Trimming cost V 6 bases and J 3 bases; bases outside gene matches: 4. Per the germline V gene, CDR1 is PRHDT and CDR2 is FYEKMQ (reference sequence). The CDR3 protein is CASSLTGEETQYF. CDR3 sequence (DNA): TGTGCCAGCAGTTTAACAGGGGAAGAGACCCAGTACTTC. The whole variable domain, filled in from reference TRBV13 and TRBJ2-5, reads AAGVIQSPRHLIKEKRETATLKCYPIPRHDTVYWYQQGPGQDPQFLISFYEKMQSDKGSIPDRFSAQQFSDYHSELNMSSLELGDSALYFCASSLTGEETQYFGPGTRLLVL.

The chain joins TRBV11-2 to TRBJ2-5; D is unclear. The V end was cut by 5 bases, the J end by 5 bases, with 9 bases between. The CDR3 runs 12 residues. Germline V gene lookup returns CDR1 SGHAT and CDR2 FQNNGV. The CDR3, as DNA: TGTGCCAGCAGCCGAAAGTTGGAGACCCAGTACTTC. This sequence encodes CASSRKLETQYF. The full variable domain, rest sourced from reference TRBV11-2 and TRBJ2-5, is EAGVAQSPRYKIIEKRQSVAFWCNPISGHATLYWYQQILGQGPKLLIQFQNNGVVDDSQLPKDRFSAERLKGVDSTLKIQPAKLEDSAVYLCASSRKLETQYFGPGTRLLVL.

This sequence joins TRBV14 and TRBJ2-1; 10 bases align to TRBD2. The germline V gene encodes CDR1 SGHDN and CDR2 FVKESK. CDR3 size: 18 residues. The ends lost 3 bases at V and 6 bases at J; junction bases unmatched: 14. CDR3 sequence reads: CASSQGTTSGRAVNEQFF. The CDR3 nucleotides are TGTGCCAGCAGCCAGGGCACGACTAGCGGGCGCGCAGTCAATGAGCAGTTCTTC.

The CDR3 is CASNGLIAGGGNTIYF. CDR3 nucleotides: TGCGCCAGCAACGGTTTGATTGCAGGGGGTGGAAACACCATATATTTT. The chain has TRBV5-1 and TRBJ1-3; 7 nucleotides agree with TRBD1. Per germline, CDR1 SGHRS and CDR2 YFSETQ. The CDR3 spans 16 residues. The trim removed 6 bases at V and 3 bases at J, leaving 12 bases unmatched.

The genes are TRBV5-1 and TRBJ2-7; D not resolved. Per the germline V gene, CDR1 is SGHRS and CDR2 is YFSETQ. V lost 3 bases and J lost 2, with 9 bases in between. The CDR3 runs to 13 residues. For the CDR3, the DNA is TGCGCCAGCAGCTCTACAGTAACCTACGAGCAGTACTTC. This codes for CASSSTVTYEQYF.

CDR3 loop: CASSQGTGNYGYTF. The CDR3 bases are TGTGCCAGCAGCCAAGGGACAGGCAACTATGGCTACACCTTC. The rearrangement links TRBV7-9 to TRBJ1-2; 8 nucleotides match TRBD1. Germline V gene lookup returns CDR1 SEHNR and CDR2 FQNEAQ (reference sequence). There are 14 residues in the CDR3. The trim removed 5 bases at V and 2 bases at J, leaving 4 bases unmatched.

The rearrangement joins TRBV27 to TRBJ1-2; TRBD1 agrees at 10 bases. Trimming at V came to 6 bases and at J to 8 bases, leaving 6 bases not matched to a gene. The germline gives CDR1 MNHEY, CDR2 SMNVEV (reference sequence). This CDR3 contains 13 residues. The CDR3 sequence is CASSSTTGGGYTF. CDR3 in DNA: TGTGCCAGCAGCTCGACGACAGGGGGCGGCTACACCTTC.

In DNA form, the CDR3 reads TGTGCCAGCAGCTTCCAGGATCCGGAAAATTCACCCCTCCACTTT. As protein: CASSFQDPENSPLHF. V is TRBV7-9 and J is TRBJ1-6; D uncertain. Trimming shortened V by 3 bases and J by 7 bases, and 13 bases separated the two germline ends. CDR1 and CDR2 from the germline V gene are SEHNR and FQNEAQ (reference sequence). The CDR3 consists of 15 residues.

The chain combines TRBV5-4 with TRBJ1-2, with a weak D call TRBD1 (5 bases). The V gene's germline CDR1 is SGHNT and CDR2 YYREEE (reference sequence). With 1 base removed from V and 2 bases from J, the gap between germline ends came to 9 bases. CDR3 length: 14 amino acids. CDR3 DNA: TGTGCCAGCAGCTTGATCGAGGGGAACTATGGCTACACCTTC. The encoded protein is CASSLIEGNYGYTF.

The chain joins TRBV6-5 to TRBJ2-7; 10 bases are a match to TRBD2. The CDR3 extends over 14 amino acids. From germline, CDR1 is MNHEY and CDR2 SVGAGI. Unmatched junction bases numbered 3, after V lost 5 bases and J lost 2 bases. As DNA, the CDR3 is TGTGCCAGCAGTACAGCGGGAGGGACCTACGAGCAGTACTTC. Protein: CASSTAGGTYEQYF.

V is TRBV7-2 and J is TRBJ1-1; 8 nucleotides match TRBD1. Looked up from germline, CDR1 is SGHTA and CDR2 is FQGNSA. The V segment lost 6 bases and the J segment 2 bases; nucleotides outside the gene matches: 8. This CDR3 contains 15 residues. As DNA, the CDR3 is TGTGCCAGCAGGGTAATACAGGGGGTCAACACTGAAGCTTTCTTT. Amino acids: CASRVIQGVNTEAFF.

This sequence joins TRBV19 and TRBJ1-1; 7 nucleotides match TRBD1. This CDR3 is 15 amino acids long. After removal of 6 bases from V and 0 bases from J, the junction contained 7 bases not matched to a gene. Germline loops: CDR1 LNHDA, CDR2 SQIVND (reference sequence). The CDR3 DNA reads TGTGCCAGTAGATCGGACAGGAGAATGAACACTGAAGCTTTCTTT. It is translated as CASRSDRRMNTEAFF.

The table lists this clone with a count of one. The CDR3 DNA sequence: TGTGCCAGCAGTTACCAGGCTAGCGGGGAAGAGACCCAGTACTTC. Translated, it gives CASSYQASGEETQYF. V gene TRBV6-5 combines with J gene TRBJ2-5; 9 positions match TRBD2. This CDR3 is 15 amino acids long. The V gene end was trimmed by 2 bases and the J gene end by 3 bases; junction bases not matched to a gene: 4. Per germline, CDR1 MNHEY and CDR2 SVGAGI.

The chain uses TRBV5-1 and TRBJ2-7, with 14 bases lining up with TRBD2. This CDR3 is 18 amino acids long. V lost 0 bases, J lost 5 bases, and 10 bases stayed unmatched. Germline V lookup: CDR1 SGHRS, CDR2 YFSETQ. The CDR3 protein is CASSLDPPGTSGGNEQYF. CDR3 DNA: TGCGCCAGCAGCTTGGATCCCCCCGGGACTAGCGGGGGAAACGAGCAGTACTTC.

The chain is built from TRBV7-7 and TRBJ1-3; D not resolved. The CDR3 sequence is 13 residues long. CDR1 is SSHAT and CDR2 is FNYEAQ in the germline V gene (reference sequence). V lost 7 bases, J lost 4 bases, and 11 bases lay in between. The CDR3: CASTPSPGNTIYF. CDR3 DNA: TGTGCCAGCACCCCCTCTCCGGGAAACACCATATATTTT.

The V gene is TRBV5-1, the J gene TRBJ2-2, with D hard to call. This CDR3 spans 15 amino acids. Trimming took off 0 bases at V and 0 bases at J, with 6 bases between the two ends. Germline CDR1 and CDR2: SGHRS and YFSETQ. CDR3 residues: CASSLVRANTGELFF. CDR3 DNA: TGCGCCAGCAGCTTGGTGCGAGCGAACACCGGGGAGCTGTTTTTT. Complete variable domain (other parts from reference TRBV5-1 and TRBJ2-2): KAGVTQTPRYLIKTRGQQVTLSCSPISGHRSVSWYQQTPGQGLQFLFEYFSETQRNKGNFPGRFSGRQFSNSRSEMNVSTLELGDSALYLCASSLVRANTGELFFGEGSRLTVL.

The chain is built from TRBV5-4 and TRBJ2-5; D unclear. V shed 0 bases and J shed 5 bases, with 8 bases lying between them. Germline-derived CDR1 and CDR2 are SGHNT and YYREEE (reference sequence). This CDR3 spans 13 amino acids. The CDR3 DNA is TGTGCCAGCAGCTTGGCTGGGTCCGAGACCCAGTACTTC. Its translation: CASSLAGSETQYF.

V gene TRBV7-2 combines with J gene TRBJ2-1; the match to TRBD2 covers 7 bases. Trimming took 6 bases from V and 0 from J; bases not matched to a gene: 8. CDR3 length: 16 amino acids. Germline V lookup: CDR1 SGHTA, CDR2 FQGNSA. CDR3 residues: CASRTFRGSSYNEQFF. CDR3 bases: TGTGCCAGCAGGACTTTTCGCGGGAGCTCCTACAATGAGCAGTTCTTC.

The rearrangement joins TRBV18 to TRBJ2-7; D unclear. Trimming cost V 2 bases and J 6 bases, with 20 bases left between them. Germline values: CDR1 KGHSH, CDR2 LQKENI. CDR3 size: 16 residues. In DNA, the CDR3 is TGTGCCAGCTCACCAGTAGTAGGCGGAGCAAAGGGCGAGCAGTACTTC. It yields the protein CASSPVVGGAKGEQYF.

The rearrangement uses TRBV7-2 and TRBJ1-1; a possible D gene is TRBD1 (6 bases). V gave up 2 bases and J gave up 3 bases, with 10 bases separating them. Germline-derived CDR1 and CDR2 are SGHTA and FQGNSA. CDR3 length: 14 residues. CDR3 sequence reads: CASSLSGAYTEAFF. CDR3 bases: TGTGCCAGCAGCTTATCAGGGGCTTACACTGAAGCTTTCTTT.